This TCR beta chain derives from a study of blood T cells in healthy people across ages. Trimming took off 0 bases at V and 10 bases at J, with 10 bases between the two ends. The CDR3 contains 13 residues. Germline CDR1 is LNHNV and CDR2 is YYDKDF (reference sequence). The second PCR ran about 6 to 11 cycles with a sample-barcoded 5' primer and J-beta primers. TCRdb recomputed calls from the 5' RACE reads with MiXCR, one row per CDR3 protein. The repertoire holds about 1,800,000 distinct CDR3 sequences, about 28% seen once, with 6.5% to 8.5% in the top ten. On this clonotype: This clone may be a read error of a much larger clone one base away.

The rearrangement uses TRBV15 and TRBJ2-1; tentatively, D is TRBD2 (6 bases). The receptor was isolated from a young woman in good health. Sequenced: blood. CDR3 residues: CATSRDSGYEQFF. CDR3 sequence (DNA): TGTGCCACCAGCAGAGATAGCGGATACGAGCAGTTCTTC.